The entry below gives a single T cell receptor beta chain sequence along with its context. This entry comes from a study of beta chain features in type 1 diabetes. Every isolated RNA sample was fully reverse transcribed, so sequencing captured expressed TCRB transcripts. Sequencing was performed with immunoSEQ multiplex PCR; in TCRdb, only in-frame clones are kept and a portion is missing. The sample records some 360,000 clones, 15% to 20% being singletons. Sequenced input: naive CD4+ T cells from blood. The sequence was collected from a woman aged 18-29 years in good health.

The CDR3 nucleotides read TGCGCCAGCAGCTACCGGGACAGGTACAATGAGCAGTTCTTC. This codes for CASSYRDRYNEQFF. This chain connects TRBV5-1 to TRBJ2-1; 8 positions agree with TRBD1. The germline V gene encodes CDR1 SGHRS and CDR2 YFSETQ. There are 14 residues in the CDR3. The trim removed 3 bases at V and 4 bases at J, leaving 3 bases unmatched.